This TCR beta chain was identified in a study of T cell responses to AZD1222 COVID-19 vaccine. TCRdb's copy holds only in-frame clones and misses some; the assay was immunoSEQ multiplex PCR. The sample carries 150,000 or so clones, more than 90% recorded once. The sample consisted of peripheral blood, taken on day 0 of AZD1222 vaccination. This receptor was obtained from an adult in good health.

CDR3 nucleotide sequence: TGTGCCAGCAGTTTATACGGCTTGTGGGGGGGTGAGGCCAACGTCCTGACTTTC. It codes for CASSLYGLWGGEANVLTF. V and J are TRBV27 and TRBJ2-6; TRBD2 agrees at 7 bases. V lost 1 base to trimming and J lost 6 bases; unmatched junction nucleotides: 12. The CDR3 has 18 residues. In germline, CDR1 is MNHEY, CDR2 SMNVEV (reference sequence).